This entry lists 20 T cell receptor beta chains sequenced from one sample in a study of CD8 T cells in Susac syndrome. With random hexamers, 0.5 to 1 ug RNA was reverse transcribed. Each CDR3 protein gets one entry after TCRdb re-called the immunoSEQ multiplex PCR reads with MiXCR. Of approximately 180,000 distinct CDR3 sequences detected, more than 85% appear once; the ten largest clones hold about 0.1%. Sequenced sample: CD4+ T cells from PBMCs. The receptor source for this set is a human donor with Susac syndrome.

This chain links TRBV3-1 with TRBJ1-5, with D uncertain. Germline V gene lookup returns CDR1 LGHDT and CDR2 YNNKEL (reference sequence). The CDR3 is 15 amino acids. The V gene lost 0 bases and the J gene lost 4 bases, with 10 bases spanning the gap. The CDR3 region has the DNA TGTGCCAGCAGCCAAGATCTATCGGGGAATCAGCCCCAGCATTTT. Its protein product is CASSQDLSGNQPQHF.

The genes are TRBV12-3 or TRBV12-4 and TRBJ1-5, with 7 bases matching TRBD1. V lost 6 bases, J lost 5 bases, and 4 bases stayed unmatched. This CDR3 comprises 13 residues. The CDR3 region is CASRRQGDQPQHF. In DNA, the CDR3 is TGTGCCAGCAGACGACAGGGTGATCAGCCCCAGCATTTT.

The chain has TRBV24-1 and TRBJ2-1; 9 bases agree with TRBD2. The V gene's germline CDR1 is KGHDR and CDR2 SFDVKD. This CDR3 region has 16 residues. The V segment lost 2 bases and the J segment 8 bases; nucleotides outside the gene matches: 9. The CDR3, as DNA: TGTGCCACCAGTGATTCCGCGGGAGGGCCTGGGTATGAGCAGTTCTTC. Translated: CATSDSAGGPGYEQFF.

V usage is TRBV7-3 and J usage is TRBJ2-1; TRBD2 matches at 9 bases. The CDR3 spans 16 residues. V lost 5 bases, J lost 4 bases, and 9 bases stayed unmatched. The germline V gene encodes CDR1 SGHTA and CDR2 FQGTGA. CDR3 bases: TGTGCCAGCAGCCCCCGACTAGCGGAGAGATACAATGAGCAGTTCTTC. It codes for CASSPRLAERYNEQFF. The full variable domain, with the rest looked up from reference TRBV7-3 and TRBJ2-1, is GAGVSQTPSNKVTEKGKYVELRCDPISGHTALYWYRQSLGQGPEFLIYFQGTGAADDSGLPNDRFFAVRPEGSVSTLKIQRTERGDSAVYLCASSPRLAERYNEQFFGPGTRLTVL.

The chain is built from TRBV7-8 and TRBJ1-5; TRBD1 agrees at 7 bases. Germline values: CDR1 SGHVS, CDR2 FQNEAQ. With 5 bases clipped from V and 4 bases from J, the junction kept 5 bases outside the gene matches. The CDR3 consists of 14 residues. The CDR3 bases are TGTGCCAGCAGCATGGGACAGTTTAATCAGCCCCAGCATTTT. Its protein product is CASSMGQFNQPQHF.

The CDR3 DNA reads TGTGCCAGTAGGATGCAGGGAGTCCAGCCCCAGCATTTT. Its protein product is CASRMQGVQPQHF. This sequence joins TRBV19 and TRBJ1-5; TRBD1 might be the D (5 bases). V was clipped by 6 bases and J by 7 bases, with 13 bases between them. Germline CDR1 and CDR2: LNHDA and SQIVND (reference sequence). CDR3 length: 13 amino acids.

This clonotype appeared once. V is TRBV2 and J is TRBJ2-5; D remains unclear. V shed 4 bases and J shed 2 bases, with 11 bases lying between them. CDR1 is SNHLY, CDR2 FYNNEI, per germline. The CDR3 totals 14 residues. The CDR3: CASSGTELQETQYF. The DNA of the CDR3 is TGTGCCAGCAGTGGAACAGAGTTACAAGAGACCCAGTACTTC.

This sequence joins TRBV7-2 and TRBJ2-7; maybe TRBD2 (7 bases). The V end lost 1 base, the J end lost 7 bases, and 23 bases lay between the germline ends. CDR3 length: 17 amino acids. Germline CDR1 SGHTA, CDR2 FQGNSA. The CDR3 is CASSLGQASGRRGEQYF. As DNA, the CDR3 is TGTGCCAGCAGCTTAGGACAGGCTAGCGGACGGCGGGGAGAGCAGTACTTC.

The chain combines TRBV4-1 with TRBJ2-1, with 11 bases aligning to TRBD2. Trimming removed 4 bases from V and 4 bases from J; junction bases left unmatched: 3. This CDR3 is 15 amino acids long. The V gene's germline CDR1 is MGHRA and CDR2 YSYEKL. CDR3 in DNA: TGCGCCAGCAGCCCGGGACTAGCGGTATACAATGAGCAGTTCTTC. It specifies CASSPGLAVYNEQFF.

The chain recombines TRBV2 with TRBJ2-7; 10 bases line up with TRBD2. Germline CDR1 and CDR2: SNHLY and FYNNEI. The CDR3 extends over 14 amino acids. With 1 base clipped from V and 7 bases from J, the junction kept 4 bases outside the gene matches. The CDR3 sequence is CASSEVPGLAEQYF. In DNA, the CDR3 is TGTGCCAGCAGTGAAGTCCCGGGACTAGCGGAGCAGTACTTC.

The rearrangement joins TRBV5-4 to TRBJ2-7; D uncertain. Germline CDR1 is SGHNT and CDR2 is YYREEE (reference sequence). The V end was cut by 0 bases, the J end by 0 bases, with 7 bases between. The CDR3 is 14 amino acids. CDR3 nucleotides: TGTGCCAGCAGCTTGGGGTTCTTCTCCTACGAGCAGTACTTC. Translating gives CASSLGFFSYEQYF.

This chain links TRBV5-1 with TRBJ2-1; 11 nucleotides align to TRBD2. Unmatched junction bases numbered 19, after V lost 7 bases and J lost 7 bases. The CDR3 contains 18 residues. Per germline, CDR1 SGHRS and CDR2 YFSETQ. Here the CDR3 reads CASGRGTSGVLPGNEQFF. DNA of the CDR3: TGCGCCAGCGGGAGAGGGACTAGCGGCGTCCTACCCGGAAATGAGCAGTTCTTC.

The gene calls are TRBV2 and TRBJ2-3; D is unclear. Deletions cut 7 bases from V and 2 bases from J, with 7 bases between. The CDR3 contains 12 residues. CDR1 is SNHLY and CDR2 is FYNNEI in the germline V gene. CDR3 coding DNA: TGTGCCAGCAAGGCTTCCACAGATACGCAGTATTTT. Residues: CASKASTDTQYF. Looking up the rest from reference TRBV2 and TRBJ2-3 gives the full variable domain: EPEVTQTPSHQVTQMGQEVILRCVPISNHLYFYWYRQILGQKVEFLVSFYNNEISEKSEIFDDQFSVERPDGSNFTLKIRSTKLEDSAMYFCASKASTDTQYFGPGTRLTVL.

The chain couples TRBV4-2 to TRBJ2-6; D perhaps matches TRBD2 (5 bases). The CDR3 runs 18 residues. Germline V gene sequence: CDR1 LGHNA, CDR2 YNFKEQ. V was clipped by 1 base and J by 3 bases, with 16 bases between them. The CDR3 reads CASSQGHTGNRGANVLTF. CDR3 coding DNA: TGTGCCAGCAGCCAAGGCCACACGGGGAATCGTGGGGCCAACGTCCTGACTTTC.

The V call is TRBV12-3 or TRBV12-4, the J call TRBJ2-3; D not certain. Trimming shortened V by 8 bases and J by 3 bases, and 6 bases separated the two germline ends. The CDR3 runs to 11 residues. In DNA form, the CDR3 reads TGTGCCAGCGGAATAACAGATACGCAGTATTTT. It yields the protein CASGITDTQYF.

This clonotype appeared once. J is TRBJ1-6 and V is TRBV30; TRBD1 aligns across 7 bases. The V and J ends lost 7 bases and 0 bases, in that order; junction bases with no gene match: 3. Germline V CDR1 and CDR2: GTSNPN, SVGIG (reference sequence). This CDR3 comprises 14 residues. The CDR3 reads CALTGSSYNSPLHF. CDR3 in DNA: TGTGCCTTGACAGGGAGCTCCTATAATTCACCCCTCCACTTT.

Only one count was recorded for this clonotype. The chain recombines TRBV20-1 with TRBJ2-7, with a possible D match to TRBD2 (6 bases). Germline loops: CDR1 DFQATT, CDR2 SNEGSKA (reference sequence). This CDR3 is 14 amino acids long. Trimming took 3 bases from V and 7 from J, leaving 19 bases between them. CDR3 region: CSARTAGMGPEQYF. CDR3 sequence (DNA): TGCAGTGCTAGGACGGCGGGAATGGGCCCTGAGCAGTACTTC.

The chain carries TRBV5-6 and TRBJ2-7, with TRBD2 matching 10 bases. This CDR3 contains 16 residues. Losses at the gene ends were 2 bases for V and 3 bases for J; bases not matched to a gene: 8. Germline lookup yields CDR1 SGHDT and CDR2 YYEEEE. The CDR3, as DNA: TGTGCCAGCAGCTTCTCCCCCAGCGGGAGGGGCTACGAGCAGTACTTC. Amino acid sequence: CASSFSPSGRGYEQYF.

J is TRBJ1-2 and V is TRBV5-1; 7 positions match TRBD1. The CDR3 extends over 15 amino acids. Germline V gene data show CDR1 as SGHRS and CDR2 as YFSETQ. Trimming took 5 bases from V and 4 from J; bases not matched to a gene: 11. CDR3 amino acids: CASSQGDRPLYGYTF. CDR3 sequence (DNA): TGCGCCAGCAGTCAAGGGGACAGACCTCTCTATGGCTACACCTTC.

The chain joins TRBV6-1 to TRBJ2-2, with D perhaps TRBD2 (5 bases). Trimming took off 6 bases at V and 0 bases at J, with 14 bases between the two ends. Looked up from germline, CDR1 is MNHNS and CDR2 is SASEGT. The CDR3 has 16 amino acids. CDR3 loop: CASRVTPGSNTGELFF. The CDR3 bases are TGTGCCAGCAGAGTAACTCCGGGATCGAACACCGGGGAGCTGTTTTTT.